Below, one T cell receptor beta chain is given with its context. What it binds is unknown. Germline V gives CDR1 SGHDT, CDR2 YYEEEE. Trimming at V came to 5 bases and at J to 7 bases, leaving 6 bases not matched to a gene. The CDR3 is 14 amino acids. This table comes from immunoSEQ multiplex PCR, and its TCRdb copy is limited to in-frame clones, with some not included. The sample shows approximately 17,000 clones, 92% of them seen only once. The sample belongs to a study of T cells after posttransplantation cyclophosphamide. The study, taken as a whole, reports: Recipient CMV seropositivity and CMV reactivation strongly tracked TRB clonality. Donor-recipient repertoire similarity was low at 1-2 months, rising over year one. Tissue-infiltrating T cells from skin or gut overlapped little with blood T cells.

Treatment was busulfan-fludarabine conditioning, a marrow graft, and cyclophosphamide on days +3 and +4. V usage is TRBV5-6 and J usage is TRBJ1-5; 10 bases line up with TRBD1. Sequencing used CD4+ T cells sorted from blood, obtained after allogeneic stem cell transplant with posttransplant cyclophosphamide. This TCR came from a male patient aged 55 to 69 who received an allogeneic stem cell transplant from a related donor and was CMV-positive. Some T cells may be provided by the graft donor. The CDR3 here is CASSSGQGTQPQHF. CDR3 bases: TGTGCCAGCAGTTCGGGACAGGGGACCCAGCCCCAGCATTTT.